These 10 T cell receptor beta chains came from one sample sequenced in a study of T cell responses to AZD1222 COVID-19 vaccine. Some clones are missing from TCRdb's copy, which holds only in-frame ones; the method was immunoSEQ multiplex PCR. There are fewer than 150,000 clones in the sample; about nine tenths occur only once, and approximately 9.4% lies in the top ten. The sequencing used peripheral blood, collected 28 days after the second AZD1222 dose. The receptors derive from an adult who received the AZD1222 COVID-19 vaccine.

This clone was seen just once. The chain carries TRBV5-1 and TRBJ2-2; TRBD2 matches at 11 bases. V was clipped by 0 bases and J by 6 bases; unmatched bases: 13. The CDR3 is 19 residues long. Germline-derived CDR1 and CDR2 are SGHRS and YFSETQ. The chain's CDR3 is CASSLGLAGIPWDAGELFF. The DNA for the CDR3 is TGCGCCAGCAGCTTGGGACTAGCGGGAATCCCCTGGGATGCCGGGGAGCTGTTTTTT.

The sample holds one count of this clone. V usage is TRBV6-5 and J usage is TRBJ1-4, with TRBD1 as a possible D gene (5 bases). The CDR3 is 15 amino acids. Trimming removed 7 bases from V and 3 bases from J, with 15 bases in between. Germline lookup yields CDR1 MNHEY and CDR2 SVGAGI. CDR3 nucleotides: TGTGCCAGCACGACCTTGGGACCGTCTAATGAAAAACTGTTTTTT. This codes for CASTTLGPSNEKLFF.

The CDR3 is CASRDSSGNTIYF. Written as DNA, the CDR3 is TGCGCCAGCAGGGACAGCTCTGGAAACACCATATATTTT. This chain links TRBV5-1 with TRBJ1-3, with D tentatively TRBD1 (6 bases). The CDR3 is 13 amino acids. The V and J ends lost 5 bases and 0 bases respectively, with 6 bases between them. CDR1 is SGHRS and CDR2 is YFSETQ in the germline V gene.

The V gene is TRBV9, the J gene TRBJ1-5, with D uncertain. The V gene lost 1 base and the J gene lost 7 bases, with 9 bases spanning the gap. From germline, CDR1 is SGDLS and CDR2 YYNGEE. The CDR3 extends over 13 amino acids. CDR3 nucleotides: TGTGCCAGCAGCGTAATTCCCGACCAGCCCCAGCATTTT. Protein sequence: CASSVIPDQPQHF.

V and J are TRBV9 and TRBJ1-2; D possibly corresponds to TRBD1 (5 bases). V lost 0 bases and J lost 8, with 17 bases in between. CDR1 SGDLS and CDR2 YYNGEE come from the germline V gene. This CDR3 is built from 15 residues. This chain's CDR3 is CASSVDWWRGRGYTF. CDR3 DNA: TGTGCCAGCAGCGTAGATTGGTGGAGGGGTAGAGGCTACACCTTC.

The chain recombines TRBV5-5 with TRBJ1-1; no clear D gene. This CDR3 spans 14 amino acids. The ends were cut back, 0 bases at V and 0 bases at J, with 6 bases in the middle. CDR1 SGHKS and CDR2 YYEKEE come from the germline V gene (reference sequence). CDR3 nucleotides: TGTGCCAGCAGCTTGGAGAGGGTGAACACTGAAGCTTTCTTT. Translated, it gives CASSLERVNTEAFF.

The chain recombines TRBV7-2 with TRBJ2-2; TRBD1 matches 8 bases. CDR1 SGHTA and CDR2 FQGNSA come from the germline V gene. The CDR3 has 15 amino acids. V lost 1 base to trimming and J lost 5 bases; unmatched junction nucleotides: 3. In DNA form, the CDR3 reads TGTGCCAGCAGCTTAGTTACAGGGGGAACCGGGGAGCTGTTTTTT. This encodes CASSLVTGGTGELFF.

This chain links TRBV7-9 with TRBJ2-1; 9 bases agree with TRBD2. The trim removed 5 bases at V and 4 bases at J, leaving 12 bases unmatched. The CDR3 consists of 17 residues. Germline CDR1 reads SEHNR; CDR2 reads FQNEAQ (reference sequence). CDR3 region: CASSPPPSTSGYNEQFF. The CDR3 DNA is TGTGCCAGCAGCCCACCTCCTTCGACTAGCGGTTACAATGAGCAGTTCTTC.

The chain is built from TRBV5-6 and TRBJ1-3; D is uncertain. Between the trimmed V and J ends, which lost 4 bases and 4 bases, there was a span of 12 bases. This CDR3 comprises 14 residues. Germline V gives CDR1 SGHDT, CDR2 YYEEEE. The CDR3 loop is CASSLTGRGNTIYF. Written as DNA, the CDR3 is TGTGCCAGCAGCCTCACCGGGCGGGGAAACACCATATATTTT.

This sequence joins TRBV5-1 and TRBJ2-2, with 7 bases that match TRBD1. Unmatched junction bases numbered 4, after V lost 4 bases and J lost 1 base. CDR3 length equals 15 residues. Germline CDR1 is SGHRS and CDR2 is YFSETQ. The CDR3 DNA is TGCGCCAGCAGCCGGGACAGTGGGAACACCGGGGAGCTGTTTTTT. This sequence encodes CASSRDSGNTGELFF.